This TCR beta chain was recorded in a study of T cell repertoires in cytomegalovirus infection (dated by TCRdb to about 2019). With regard to the full study: Donor HLA type was relevant to the analysis, because carriage of CMV infection together with the matching HLA type was indicated by public TCR beta signatures. The study at large found these results: In the ex vivo response, HLA-C-restricted CMV-specific TCR beta clonotypes were dominant, and in two of eight donors the single most frequent clonotype came from this HLA-C-restricted group. Cumulative frequency of public TCR beta family members discriminated carriers of CMV infection plus the relevant HLA type in this cohort and an independent roughly 330-donor cohort.

This clonotype has more than one count but fewer than ten. No antigen is known for it. No per-base quality is available; no much larger clone lies one base away. The instrument given in TCRdb is Illumina HiSeq 1500. TCRdb passed the public sequencing reads through fastp at Q25 and MiXCR, retaining productive beta sequences. CDR3 protein duplicates are merged, each entry listing the most common genes and DNA. This sample lists 450,000 to 550,000 distinct CDR3 sequences; 16% were detected once. The top ten hold 24% of the sample. Trimming takes 7 bases off V and 1 base off J; junction bases not matched to a gene: 3. From a lookup of the germline V gene (reference sequence), CDR1 and CDR2 are MNHEY and SMNVEV. Including cysteine and phenylalanine, the CDR3 has 14 amino acids. The retained sequence is limited to the CDR3, 42 bases, with the frame set at the first base.

The clonotype originates from a human donor in good health (CMV status not recorded). Some clones in this sample may be carry-over from other donors' samples. Input material: CD8+ T cells from PBMCs. The sequence joins TRBV27 to TRBJ2-2; the junction holds 7 bases that match TRBD2. The nucleotides read TGTGCCAGCACTCCGGGAGGGAACACCGGGGAGCTGTTTTTT. Translated, it gives CASTPGGNTGELFF.